This TCR beta chain derives from a study of blood T cell repertoires in COVID-19. In the study overall: Collection of acute and convalescent COVID-19 samples took place in the United States, Italy and Spain. Sample material is recorded as cDNA or gDNA derived from T cells, B-cell-depleted T cells, or PBMCs.

All recovered Cohort 3 donors got two negative PCRs, got clearance, or saw symptom resolution. Authors' processing steps: Estimates of nucleated cell counts were drawn from the amplification of reference gene primers. Assay used: immunoSEQ multiplex PCR; TCRdb lists only in-frame clones, some missing. The V and J calls and clone size were taken over from that table, and D and trimming were inferred from the DNA. This table holds fewer than 450,000 clones, 88% found once. CDR1 SNHLY and CDR2 FYNNEI come from the germline V gene. The CDR3 is 13 residues long. V lost 8 bases, J lost 7 bases, and 4 bases stayed unmatched.

Sequenced material: PBMCs or T cells enriched from blood (not recorded which). This clonotype was obtained from a woman aged 18-30 years who had recovered from COVID-19. This chain uses TRBV2 with TRBJ1-6; 8 positions agree with TRBD1. The chain's CDR3 is CASGDRGNSPLHF. The CDR3 nucleotides read TGTGCCAGCGGCGACAGGGGAAATTCACCCCTCCACTTT.